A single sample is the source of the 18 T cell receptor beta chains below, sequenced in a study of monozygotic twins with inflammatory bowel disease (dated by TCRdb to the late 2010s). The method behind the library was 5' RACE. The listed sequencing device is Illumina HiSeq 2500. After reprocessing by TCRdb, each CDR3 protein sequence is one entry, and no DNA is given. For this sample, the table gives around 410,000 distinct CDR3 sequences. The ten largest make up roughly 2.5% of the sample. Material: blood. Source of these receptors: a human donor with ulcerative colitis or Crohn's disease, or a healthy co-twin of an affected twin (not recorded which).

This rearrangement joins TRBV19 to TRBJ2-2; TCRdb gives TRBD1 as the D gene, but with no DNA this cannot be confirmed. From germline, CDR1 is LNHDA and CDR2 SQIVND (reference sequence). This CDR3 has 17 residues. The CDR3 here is CASSIRTQGANTGELFF.

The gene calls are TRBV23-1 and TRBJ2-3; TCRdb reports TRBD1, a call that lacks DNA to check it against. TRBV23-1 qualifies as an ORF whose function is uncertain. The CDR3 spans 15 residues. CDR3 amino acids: CASSQRTGGGDTQYF.

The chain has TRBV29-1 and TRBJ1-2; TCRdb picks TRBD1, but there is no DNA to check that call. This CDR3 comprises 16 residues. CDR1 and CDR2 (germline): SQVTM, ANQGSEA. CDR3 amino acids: CSVERGSPLANYGYTF.

The CDR3 is CASSSQRAGVTGELFF. This sequence joins TRBV7-3 and TRBJ2-2; TCRdb reports TRBD2, a call that lacks DNA to check it against. The CDR3 length is 16 residues. Germline V lookup: CDR1 SGHTA, CDR2 FQGTGA.

The CDR3 is CASSELTLGNLGNTIYF. The chain uses TRBV10-1 and TRBJ1-3. The germline V gene encodes CDR1 WNHNN and CDR2 SYGVQD (reference sequence). CDR3 length: 17 residues.

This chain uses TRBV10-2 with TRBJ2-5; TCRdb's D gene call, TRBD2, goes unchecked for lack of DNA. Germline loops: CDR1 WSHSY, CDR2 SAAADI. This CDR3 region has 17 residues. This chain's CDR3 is CASSEKAGGRYQETQYF.

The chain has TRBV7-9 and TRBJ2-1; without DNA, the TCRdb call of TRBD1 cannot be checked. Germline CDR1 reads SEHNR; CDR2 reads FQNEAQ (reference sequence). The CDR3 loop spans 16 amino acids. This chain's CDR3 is CASSLVPPLSYNEQFF.

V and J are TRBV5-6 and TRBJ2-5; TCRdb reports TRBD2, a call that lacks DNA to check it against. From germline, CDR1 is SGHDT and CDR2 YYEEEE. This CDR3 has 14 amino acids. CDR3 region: CASSPGTSGETQYF.

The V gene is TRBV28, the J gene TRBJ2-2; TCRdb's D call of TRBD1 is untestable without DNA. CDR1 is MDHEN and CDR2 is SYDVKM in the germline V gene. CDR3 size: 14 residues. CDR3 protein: CASWDRGNTGELFF.

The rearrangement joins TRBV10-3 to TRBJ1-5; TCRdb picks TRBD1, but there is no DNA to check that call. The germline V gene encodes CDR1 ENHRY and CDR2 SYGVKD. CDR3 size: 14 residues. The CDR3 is CAISPEGGLGPQHF.

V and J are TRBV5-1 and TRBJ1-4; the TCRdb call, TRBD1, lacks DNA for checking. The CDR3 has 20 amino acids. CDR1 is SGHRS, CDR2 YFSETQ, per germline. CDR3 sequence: CASSLAHLSHQRATNEKLFF.

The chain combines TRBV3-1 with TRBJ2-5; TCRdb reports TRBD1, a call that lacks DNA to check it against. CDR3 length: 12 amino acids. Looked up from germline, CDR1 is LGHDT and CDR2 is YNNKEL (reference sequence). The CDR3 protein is CASSQEGRPAYF.

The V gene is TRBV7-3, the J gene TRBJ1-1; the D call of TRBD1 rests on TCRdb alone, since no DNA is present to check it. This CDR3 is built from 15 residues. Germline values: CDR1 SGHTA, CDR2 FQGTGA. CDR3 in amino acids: CASSLTHGRGIEAFF.

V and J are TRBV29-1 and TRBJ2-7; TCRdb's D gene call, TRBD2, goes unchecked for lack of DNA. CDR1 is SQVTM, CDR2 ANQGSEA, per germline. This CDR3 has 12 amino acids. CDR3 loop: CSGLAGVSEQYF.

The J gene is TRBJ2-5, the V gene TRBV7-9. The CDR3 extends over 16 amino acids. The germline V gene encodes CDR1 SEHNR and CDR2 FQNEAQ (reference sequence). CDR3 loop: CASSLAAASYQETQYF.

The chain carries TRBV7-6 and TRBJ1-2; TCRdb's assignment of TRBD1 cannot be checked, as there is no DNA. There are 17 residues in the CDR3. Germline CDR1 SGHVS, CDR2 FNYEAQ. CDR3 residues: CASSLGVGTGNTHGYTF.

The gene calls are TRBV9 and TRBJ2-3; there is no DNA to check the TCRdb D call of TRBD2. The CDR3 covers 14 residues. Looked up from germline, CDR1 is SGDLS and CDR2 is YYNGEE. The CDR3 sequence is CASSVAGGADTQYF. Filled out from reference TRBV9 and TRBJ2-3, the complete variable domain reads DSGVTQTPKHLITATGQRVTLRCSPRSGDLSVYWYQQSLDQGLQFLIQYYNGEERAKGNILERFSAQQFPDLHSELNLSSLELGDSALYFCASSVAGGADTQYFGPGTRLTVL.

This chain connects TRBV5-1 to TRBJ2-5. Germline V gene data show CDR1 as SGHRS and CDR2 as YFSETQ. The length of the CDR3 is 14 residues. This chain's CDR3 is CASSPRDGAGTQYF.